This TCR beta chain was captured in a study of metastatic and nonmetastatic thyroid tumors. For the study at large: Comparison of repertoires was carried out across blood and tumor or nodule tissue from malignant and benign thyroid patients.

CDR1 and CDR2 (germline): KGHSH, LQKENI. Trimming shortened V by 5 bases and J by 7 bases, and 12 bases separated the two germline ends. CDR3 size: 14 residues. Treatment of any kind had been given to no patient before thyroid surgery. This clone was observed at least ten times. Original processing notes: A papillary thyroid cancer distant-metastasis classifier was built from CDR3 differences across clinicopathological groups. TCRdb re-called the PCR reads via MiXCR. None of the V and J calls come from the authors' own analysis; TCRdb made them. This sample has 15,000 to 20,000 clones; about 20% occur once, and the top ten carry about 15%.

This TCR derives from a female donor with papillary thyroid cancer or a benign thyroid nodule (not recorded which). Some clones in this sample may be carry-over from other donors' samples. Sequencing was carried out using tumor tissue. The V call is TRBV18, the J call TRBJ1-6; perhaps TRBD1 as D (5 bases). The CDR3 region has the DNA TGTGCCAGCTCATTGACGGGGGACAATTCACCCCTCCACTTT. Amino acid sequence: CASSLTGDNSPLHF.